Listed here is a single TCR beta chain. Which antigen it targets is not known. No base quality information exists; no much larger clone differs at one position. Peripheral blood CD8+ and CD4+ T cells from healthy donors, Susac syndrome patients and multiple sclerosis patients were profiled using high-throughput TCR beta sequencing. Treatment-naive patients with stable or active relapsing-remitting disease fulfilling revised McDonald criteria were used as multiple sclerosis controls. CD8+ TEMRA cells were enriched by FACS, while bulk CD8+ and CD4+ T cells were purified by magnetic negative isolation. Blood was collected in EDTA tubes and processed within 24 hours, with PBMCs isolated through density gradient centrifugation. PBMCs intended for TCR sequencing were cryopreserved in liquid nitrogen and thawed later in a water bath at 37 degrees C. The sorted or isolated CD4+, CD8+ and CD8+ TEMRA cells reached a purity of at least 90%.

The data were obtained in a study of CD8 T cells in Susac syndrome (dated by TCRdb to the late 2010s). At the level of the whole study: Repertoire sequencing was used to test whether CD8+ T cell activation and differentiation in Susac syndrome was antigen driven. Study-level results and caveats: The TCR sequencing and HLA analysis was acknowledged to have included a relatively small number of individuals.

RNA was extracted with the RNeasy kit and 0.5 to 1 ug was reverse transcribed using random hexamers. The immunoSEQ multiplex PCR assay, which covers 54 Vbeta and 13 Jbeta segments, was used to amplify TCR beta CDR3 regions. Bias from PCR amplification was corrected by using a synthetic template baseline for primer optimization and for computational correction. In the original analysis: Reads were assigned to V, D and J genes according to IMGT and analyzed in immunoSEQ Analyzer, with only productive sequences retained. To calculate clonality, Shannon entropy was normalized by log2 of the number of productive unique sequences and then subtracted from one. For each patient and control, public and private clones were evaluated among the 100 most prevalent clones. Susac-specific clones were defined as absent from healthy and MS cohorts, 850 to 1,300 published viral clones and other ImmuneACCESS disease sequences. The public reads were reprocessed in TCRdb via fastp at Q25 and MiXCR, keeping in-frame beta chains. Identical CDR3 protein sequences are pooled into one entry, listed with their most common genes and DNA. The authors' filters were not applied to this entry. This sample comprises 250,000 to 350,000 distinct CDR3 sequences, roughly 94% of them detected only once. 0.065% of the sample is held by the ten biggest clonotypes.

CDR1 and CDR2 are read off the germline V gene as SGHRS and YFSETQ. The CDR3 contains 14 residues, cysteine and phenylalanine counted. Here the CDR3 DNA is all that survives: 42 bases in frame from base 1. V is cut back by 4 bases and J by 6 bases, with 6 bases in the junction unmatched. The receptor's source is a human donor with multiple sclerosis. This receptor chain uses TRBV5-1 and TRBJ1-5; 8 bases in the middle match TRBD1. The sequenced material came from CD4+ T cells from PBMCs. The CDR3 corresponds to CASSPGQGTQPQHF. The nucleotides read TGCGCCAGCAGCCCCGGACAGGGCACTCAGCCCCAGCATTTT.